This T cell receptor (beta chain) was found in a study of neurological immune-mediated disorders. Stored at -80 C, 2 million PBMCs were the source of the unsorted libraries. TCRdb re-called the 5' RACE reads with MiXCR, one entry per CDR3 protein. The sample records tens of thousands of distinct CDR3 sequences, 3.4% being singletons. The TCR was taken from a middle-aged man with multiple sclerosis. The sequenced sample consisted of PBMCs.

The CDR3: CASSARLNIGEKLFF. CDR3 nucleotide sequence: TGTGCCAGCAGCGCCCGCCTAAATATCGGTGAAAAACTGTTTTTT. The chain combines TRBV7-9 with TRBJ1-4, with unresolved D. Germline CDR1 SEHNR, CDR2 FQNEAQ (reference sequence). The V gene lost 5 bases and the J gene lost 7 bases, with 17 bases spanning the gap. The CDR3 contains 15 residues.